This T cell receptor (beta chain) was retrieved from a study of identical twins. Unique molecular identifiers were in the cDNA, with template-switch universal primer binding. One entry per CDR3 protein, called by TCRdb with MiXCR from the 5' RACE reads. Seen here are roughly 350,000 distinct CDR3 sequences, around 9.7% observed once, and the top ten hold under 10%. At least ten counts were recorded for this clonotype. Germline lookup yields CDR1 SQVTM and CDR2 ANQGSEA. The CDR3 is 14 residues long. V was pared by 2 bases and J by 6 bases, with 13 bases between. Every one of the donors was a healthy Caucasian.

The chain links TRBV29-1 to TRBJ2-2; D perhaps matches TRBD1 (6 bases). Sequencing used naive T cells sorted from blood. This sequence was found in a woman between 45 and 65 years old in good health. This CDR3 is CSVETGDTPGELFF. For the CDR3, the DNA is TGCAGCGTTGAAACTGGGGACACCCCCGGGGAGCTGTTTTTT.